This T cell receptor beta chain was found in a study of blood T cell repertoires in COVID-19. About the study: The United States, Italy and Spain provided the acute and convalescent COVID-19 samples. T cells, B-cell-depleted T cells, or PBMCs supplied cDNA or gDNA.

Sequenced by immunoSEQ multiplex PCR; TCRdb stores in-frame clones only, minus some. The repertoire includes 230,000 or so clones, approximately 84% of them detected once, and just over 6.5% sits in the top ten. The table lists this clone with a count of one. The CDR3 has 13 amino acids. Trimming cost V 5 bases and J 8 bases; bases outside gene matches: 8. Cohorts were assigned according to the clinical history that participants reported. Within the 2 weeks before study entry, each person in the exposed group met a COVID-19 case. This chain joins TRBV12-3 or TRBV12-4 and TRBJ1-1; TRBD1 matches 7 bases. Sequenced: PBMCs or T cells enriched from blood (not recorded which). The receptor was derived from a woman aged 50 to 60 who had been exposed to COVID-19. CDR3 in amino acids: CASSLYRGLEAFF. CDR3 nucleotides: TGTGCCAGCAGTCTCTACAGGGGTTTGGAAGCTTTCTTT.